These 30 T cell receptor beta chains originate from one sample sequenced in a study of blood T cell repertoires in COVID-19. Measured with immunoSEQ multiplex PCR; TCRdb has only the in-frame clones, and not every one. The sample consists of about 100,000 clones, about three quarters of them appearing once. Sequencing input: peripheral blood. The receptors come from an older man with acute or convalescent COVID-19.

The chain has TRBV6-2 or TRBV6-3 and TRBJ2-3; 7 bases align to TRBD1. This CDR3 has 14 residues. After removal of 6 bases from V and 6 bases from J, the junction contained 9 bases not matched to a gene. CDR1 is MNHEY and CDR2 is SVGEGT in the germline V gene. The CDR3 loop reads CASSLDRVWDTQYF. For the CDR3, the DNA is TGTGCCAGCAGCCTAGACAGGGTATGGGATACGCAGTATTTT.

V usage is TRBV9 and J usage is TRBJ2-2; D remains unclear. The CDR3 has 13 amino acids. Deletions cut 0 bases from V and 6 bases from J, with 6 bases between. Germline V gene sequence: CDR1 SGDLS, CDR2 YYNGEE. CDR3 nucleotides: TGTGCCAGCAGCGTAGTGGCCTCCGGGGAGCTGTTTTTT. Its translation is CASSVVASGELFF.

This clone was seen once. J is TRBJ1-5 and V is TRBV29-1, with D uncertain. The V gene's germline CDR1 is SQVTM and CDR2 ANQGSEA. The CDR3 totals 13 residues. The germline V and J ends were trimmed by 4 bases and 2 bases, with 9 bases remaining between them. DNA of the CDR3: TGCAGCGTTGGGGAGATAGGCAATCAGCCCCAGCATTTT. This encodes CSVGEIGNQPQHF.

Written as DNA, the CDR3 is TGTGCTAGTGGTTTGGGGACTAGCGGCCACAATGAGCAGTTCTTC. It specifies CASGLGTSGHNEQFF. V is TRBV12-5 and J is TRBJ2-1; 10 bases agree with TRBD2. The CDR3 runs to 15 residues. V trimming: 1 base; J trimming: 5 bases; junction bases outside the gene matches: 2. CDR1 LGHNT and CDR2 FRNRAP come from the germline V gene.

The chain combines TRBV6-1 with TRBJ1-6; the D is unclear. V was pared by 3 bases and J by 3 bases, with 9 bases between. The length of the CDR3 is 15 residues. Germline CDR1 MNHNS, CDR2 SASEGT. The CDR3 sequence is CASSDAGIYNSPLHF. CDR3 coding DNA: TGTGCCAGCAGTGACGCCGGGATCTATAATTCACCCCTCCACTTT.

The chain uses TRBV7-2 and TRBJ1-4, with TRBD1 identical over 10 bases. Germline lookup yields CDR1 SGHTA and CDR2 FQGNSA. Trimming at V came to 3 bases and at J to 3 bases, leaving 7 bases not matched to a gene. The CDR3 loop spans 17 amino acids. Here the CDR3 DNA reads TGTGCCAGCAGCTTGGGACAGGGGTTAAGGGCTAATGAAAAACTGTTTTTT. Protein sequence: CASSLGQGLRANEKLFF.

The V gene is TRBV5-1, the J gene TRBJ2-5; D may be TRBD1 (6 bases). V was trimmed by 3 bases and J by 1 base, leaving 10 bases between them. Per germline, CDR1 SGHRS and CDR2 YFSETQ. The length of the CDR3 is 14 residues. CDR3 amino acids: CASSSQGLQETQYF. The DNA for the CDR3 is TGCGCCAGCAGCTCACAGGGCCTCCAAGAGACCCAGTACTTC.

CDR3 in DNA: TGTGCCAGCAGCTCGGGACAGGGAAACTATGGCTACACCTTC. Translating it yields CASSSGQGNYGYTF. This chain uses TRBV11-1 with TRBJ1-2, with 9 bases lining up with TRBD1. Unmatched junction bases numbered 2, after V lost 4 bases and J lost 2 bases. Germline loops: CDR1 SGHAT, CDR2 FQDESV (reference sequence). The CDR3 covers 14 residues. Supplemented by reference TRBV11-1 and TRBJ1-2, the full variable domain reads EAEVAQSPRYKITEKSQAVAFWCDPISGHATLYWYRQILGQGPELLVQFQDESVVDDSQLPKDRFSAERLKGVDSTLKIQPAELGDSAMYLCASSSGQGNYGYTFGSGTRLTVV.

The V gene is TRBV7-9, the J gene TRBJ1-5, with D perhaps matching TRBD1 (6 bases). The germline CDR1 and CDR2 sequences are SEHNR and FQNEAQ (reference sequence). The CDR3 consists of 15 residues. With 5 bases removed from V and 4 bases from J, the gap between germline ends came to 15 bases. The CDR3 here is CASSAPGTINQPQHF. Written as DNA, the CDR3 is TGTGCCAGCAGCGCCCCCGGGACAATAAATCAGCCCCAGCATTTT.

The chain combines TRBV21-1 with TRBJ1-1; the tabulated D call, TRBD1, remains unverified against the DNA. TRBV21-1 has pseudogene status. The CDR3 has 15 residues. CDR3 sequence reads: CASSKSAVMNTEAFF. In DNA form, the CDR3 reads TGTGCCAGCAGCAAGTCCGCAGTCATGAACACTGAAGCTTTCTTT.

The chain combines TRBV7-2 with TRBJ2-7; TRBD2 agrees at 7 bases. CDR1 SGHTA and CDR2 FQGNSA come from the germline V gene. J gave up 4 bases and V 1 base, and 1 base lay outside the gene matches. The CDR3 has 13 residues. CDR3 nucleotide sequence: TGTGCCAGCAGCTTAGGACTAGCTTACGAGCAGTACTTC. It encodes CASSLGLAYEQYF.

A word on this clone: The junction and the germline gene differ at one end; a read error may be behind it. The chain has TRBV14 and TRBJ1-5; 8 bases map to TRBD1. CDR3 length: 18 amino acids. Per germline, CDR1 SGHDN and CDR2 FVKESK. CDR3 sequence: CASNQDPGGHKGNQPQHF. As DNA, the CDR3 is TGTGCCAGCAACCAAGATCCAGGGGGCCACAAGGGTAATCAGCCCCAGCATTTT.

As to this clone: Other DNA sequences from this sample encode an identical CDR3 as well. The rearrangement uses TRBV19 and TRBJ2-5, with 7 bases fitting TRBD1. V lost 5 bases, J lost 0 bases, and 6 bases stayed unmatched. The CDR3 has 15 residues. Germline values: CDR1 LNHDA, CDR2 SQIVND (reference sequence). CDR3 sequence (DNA): TGTGCCAGTAGTCCCCGGGACAGAGACCAAGAGACCCAGTACTTC. Translated: CASSPRDRDQETQYF.

The chain couples TRBV7-8 to TRBJ2-3; 8 nucleotides line up with TRBD2. V gave up 1 base and J gave up 7 bases; unmatched junction bases: 13. CDR1 SGHVS and CDR2 FQNEAQ come from the germline V gene. CDR3 size: 17 residues. CDR3 nucleotides: TGTGCCAGCAGCTTAGTGAGCGTCGGGGGGGCGTTTAATACGCAGTATTTT. Translation: CASSLVSVGGAFNTQYF.

This clone has just one count. The chain couples TRBV6-5 to TRBJ1-1, with D tentatively TRBD1 (5 bases). Trimming removed 6 bases at V and 1 base at J, with 9 bases between. Germline V gene lookup returns CDR1 MNHEY and CDR2 SVGAGI. This CDR3 is built from 13 residues. The CDR3 region has the DNA TGTGCCAGCAGGGTACAGGAGAACACTGAAGCTTTCTTT. Translating it yields CASRVQENTEAFF.

CDR3 region: CASSRQTNTEAFF. DNA for the CDR3: TGTGCCAGCAGCAGACAGACGAACACTGAAGCTTTCTTT. The chain uses TRBV7-6 and TRBJ1-1; D may be TRBD1 (5 bases). This CDR3 contains 13 residues. Per the germline V gene, CDR1 is SGHVS and CDR2 is FNYEAQ. The V gene lost 5 bases and the J gene lost 1 base, with 8 bases spanning the gap.

The chain is built from TRBV6-6 and TRBJ1-5, with 7 positions matching TRBD1. In germline, CDR1 is MNHNY, CDR2 SVGAGI (reference sequence). This CDR3 contains 16 residues. Trimming removed 5 bases from V and 0 bases from J; junction bases left unmatched: 7. CDR3: CASSARTGYSNQPQHF. In DNA form, the CDR3 reads TGTGCCAGCAGTGCCCGGACAGGATATAGCAATCAGCCCCAGCATTTT.

For this clone: The sample contains more than one DNA sequence encoding this CDR3. The V and J genes are TRBV5-1 and TRBJ1-4; D is unclear. The CDR3 sequence is 13 residues long. Germline V lookup: CDR1 SGHRS, CDR2 YFSETQ. With 0 bases removed from V and 8 bases from J, the gap between germline ends came to 8 bases. DNA for the CDR3: TGCGCCAGCAGCTTGGAATCGGTAGAAAAACTGTTTTTT. This sequence encodes CASSLESVEKLFF. The whole variable domain, remainder taken from reference TRBV5-1 and TRBJ1-4, is KAGVTQTPRYLIKTRGQQVTLSCSPISGHRSVSWYQQTPGQGLQFLFEYFSETQRNKGNFPGRFSGRQFSNSRSEMNVSTLELGDSALYLCASSLESVEKLFFGSGTQLSVL.

This clone was observed once. V gene TRBV5-1 combines with J gene TRBJ2-1; D is possibly TRBD1 (6 bases). CDR1 is SGHRS and CDR2 is YFSETQ in the germline V gene. The CDR3 totals 15 residues. V lost 0 bases and J 8 bases, leaving 15 bases between the germline ends. CDR3 sequence: CASSLGPTGTHEQFF. The DNA for the CDR3 is TGCGCCAGCAGCTTGGGACCGACAGGCACCCATGAGCAGTTCTTC.

The V and J genes are TRBV5-1 and TRBJ2-3; weak D call: TRBD1 (6 bases). Germline loops: CDR1 SGHRS, CDR2 YFSETQ. CDR3 length: 15 residues. With 0 bases removed from V and 1 base from J, the gap between germline ends came to 9 bases. DNA for the CDR3: TGCGCCAGCAGCTTGGTTCAGGGGCGCACAGATACGCAGTATTTT. Its protein product is CASSLVQGRTDTQYF.

The chain employs TRBV6-5 and TRBJ1-4, with a possible D match to TRBD1 (5 bases). The CDR3 covers 11 residues. CDR1 is MNHEY and CDR2 is SVGAGI in the germline V gene. Trimming stripped 7 bases from V and 7 bases from J, with 7 bases between. The CDR3 spells CASIGGEKLFF. The CDR3, as DNA: TGTGCCAGCATCGGGGGTGAAAAACTGTTTTTT.

The gene calls are TRBV4-2 and TRBJ2-7, with 7 bases identical to TRBD1. CDR1 is LGHNA and CDR2 is YNFKEQ in the germline V gene. The CDR3 totals 16 residues. The V gene end was trimmed by 2 bases and the J gene end by 0 bases; junction bases not matched to a gene: 7. The CDR3 reads CASSQLGQASSYEQYF. The CDR3, as DNA: TGTGCCAGCAGCCAACTTGGACAGGCGTCCTCCTACGAGCAGTACTTC.

The chain couples TRBV18 to TRBJ2-1; maybe TRBD2 (6 bases). Trimming stripped 5 bases from V and 10 bases from J, with 18 bases between. Germline CDR1 and CDR2: KGHSH and LQKENI. The CDR3 is 14 amino acids. The CDR3 nucleotides are TGTGCCAGCTCAGAATCGGGACTCTTGCTCGAGCAGTTCTTC. Translation: CASSESGLLLEQFF.

This clone was counted a few times. The rearrangement uses TRBV2 and TRBJ2-1; the D gene is possibly TRBD1 (7 bases). V lost 8 bases to trimming and J lost 8 bases, with 16 bases between them. The CDR3 totals 13 residues. Germline lookup yields CDR1 SNHLY and CDR2 FYNNEI. In DNA, the CDR3 is TGTGCCAGCGGCAGGGGGGTTTGGGATGAGCAGTTCTTC. Translated, it gives CASGRGVWDEQFF.

The genes are TRBV15 and TRBJ2-2, with 9 bases matching TRBD1. CDR1 is LNHNV, CDR2 YYDKDF, per germline (reference sequence). V shed 1 base and J 5 bases; nucleotides not matched to a gene: 5. The CDR3 spans 16 residues. As DNA, the CDR3 is TGTGCCACCAGCAGAGCCGGGACAGGGTTAACCGGGGAGCTGTTTTTT. It codes for CATSRAGTGLTGELFF.

The chain links TRBV19 to TRBJ2-6; 8 nucleotides agree with TRBD1. V was pared by 5 bases and J by 4 bases, with 10 bases of the junction left unmatched. The CDR3 totals 17 residues. Germline-derived CDR1 and CDR2 are LNHDA and SQIVND (reference sequence). The CDR3 loop reads CASSLAGGASGANVLTF. CDR3 sequence (DNA): TGTGCCAGTAGTTTGGCAGGGGGCGCTTCCGGGGCCAACGTCCTGACTTTC. Using reference TRBV19 and TRBJ2-6 for the parts outside the CDR3, the full variable domain is DGGITQSPKYLFRKEGQNVTLSCEQNLNHDAMYWYRQDPGQGLRLIYYSQIVNDFQKGDIAEGYSVSREKKESFPLTVTSAQKNPTAFYLCASSLAGGASGANVLTFGAGSRLTVL.

This chain connects TRBV7-8 to TRBJ2-1, with a tentative D call TRBD1 (5 bases). Trimming removed 1 base at V and 3 bases at J, with 13 bases between. The CDR3 has 16 amino acids. CDR1 and CDR2 from the germline V gene are SGHVS and FQNEAQ. The DNA of the CDR3 is TGTGCCAGCAGCTTAGAGGGGTCCGGCGGCTACAATGAGCAGTTCTTC. It is translated as CASSLEGSGGYNEQFF.

The gene calls are TRBV5-1 and TRBJ2-6; maybe TRBD2 (5 bases). This CDR3 is 15 amino acids long. V lost 4 bases and J lost 2, with 10 bases in between. CDR1 is SGHRS, CDR2 YFSETQ, per germline. The CDR3 here is CASSTRTAGANVLTF. In DNA form, the CDR3 reads TGCGCCAGCAGCACGCGGACTGCTGGGGCCAACGTCCTGACTTTC.

The V and J genes are TRBV7-3 and TRBJ1-1, with no clear D. The germline gives CDR1 SGHTA, CDR2 FQGTGA. Trimming shortened V by 1 base and J by 1 base, and 4 bases separated the two germline ends. The CDR3 covers 13 residues. The CDR3 nucleotides read TGTGCCAGCAGCTTAAACACGAACACTGAAGCTTTCTTT. Encoded protein: CASSLNTNTEAFF.

The chain carries TRBV6-6 and TRBJ1-6; a possible D gene is TRBD1 (6 bases). V was cut by 5 bases and J by 8 bases, with 13 bases left in between. The CDR3 runs 14 residues. The germline CDR1 and CDR2 sequences are MNHNY and SVGAGI (reference sequence). The CDR3 DNA sequence: TGTGCCAGCAGTACAGGGTCATCCGATTCACCCCTCCACTTT. It yields the protein CASSTGSSDSPLHF.